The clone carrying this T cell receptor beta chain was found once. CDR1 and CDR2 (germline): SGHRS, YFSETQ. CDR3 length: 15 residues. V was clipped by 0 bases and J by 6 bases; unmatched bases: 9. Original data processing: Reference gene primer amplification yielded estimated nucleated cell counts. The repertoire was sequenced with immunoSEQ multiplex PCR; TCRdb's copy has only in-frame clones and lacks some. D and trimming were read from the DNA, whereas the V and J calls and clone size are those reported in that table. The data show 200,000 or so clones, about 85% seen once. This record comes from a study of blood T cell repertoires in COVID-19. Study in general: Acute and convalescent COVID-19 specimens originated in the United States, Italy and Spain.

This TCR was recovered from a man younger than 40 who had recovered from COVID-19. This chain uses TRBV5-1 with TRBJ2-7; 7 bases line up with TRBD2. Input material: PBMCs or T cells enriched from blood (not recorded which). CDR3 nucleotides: TGCGCCAGCAGCTTGGGGGACCGGGGGGTAGGCGAGCAGTACTTC. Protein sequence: CASSLGDRGVGEQYF.